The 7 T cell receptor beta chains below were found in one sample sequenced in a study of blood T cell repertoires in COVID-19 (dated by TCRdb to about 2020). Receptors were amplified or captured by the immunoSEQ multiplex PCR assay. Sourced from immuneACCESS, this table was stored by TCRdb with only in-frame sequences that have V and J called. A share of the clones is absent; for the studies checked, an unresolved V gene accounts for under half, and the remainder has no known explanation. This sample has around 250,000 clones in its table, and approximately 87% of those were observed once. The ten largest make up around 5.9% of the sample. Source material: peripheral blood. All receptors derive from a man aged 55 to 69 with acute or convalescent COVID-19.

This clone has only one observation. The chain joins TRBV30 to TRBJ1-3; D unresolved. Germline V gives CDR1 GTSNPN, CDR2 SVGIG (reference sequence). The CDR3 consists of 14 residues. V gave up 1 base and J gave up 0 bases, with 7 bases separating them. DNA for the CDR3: TGTGCCTGGAGTGGTGTATACTCTGGAAACACCATATATTTT. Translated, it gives CAWSGVYSGNTIYF.

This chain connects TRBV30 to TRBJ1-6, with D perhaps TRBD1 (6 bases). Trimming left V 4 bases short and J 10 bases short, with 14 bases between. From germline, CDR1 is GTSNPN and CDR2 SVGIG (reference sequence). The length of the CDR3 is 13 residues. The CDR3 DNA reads TGTGCCTGGAACCAGGGGCTTAGATCACCCCTCCACTTT. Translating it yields CAWNQGLRSPLHF.

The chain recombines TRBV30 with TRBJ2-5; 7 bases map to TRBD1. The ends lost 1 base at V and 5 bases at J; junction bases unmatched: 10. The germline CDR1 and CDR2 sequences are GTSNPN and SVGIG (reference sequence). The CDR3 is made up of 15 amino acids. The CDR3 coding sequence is TGTGCCTGGAGTGCAGACAGGGCGGCGGACGAGACCCAGTACTTC. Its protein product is CAWSADRAADETQYF.

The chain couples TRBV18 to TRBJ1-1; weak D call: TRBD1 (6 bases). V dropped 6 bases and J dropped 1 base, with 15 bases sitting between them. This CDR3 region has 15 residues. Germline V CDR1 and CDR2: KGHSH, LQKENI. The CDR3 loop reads CASSVDRPQNTEAFF. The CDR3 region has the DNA TGTGCCAGCTCCGTCGACAGGCCCCAGAACACTGAAGCTTTCTTT. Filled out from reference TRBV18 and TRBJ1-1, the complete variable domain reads NAGVMQNPRHLVRRRGQEARLRCSPMKGHSHVYWYRQLPEEGLKFMVYLQKENIIDESGMPKERFSAEFPKEGPSILRIQQVVRGDSAAYFCASSVDRPQNTEAFFGQGTRLTVV.

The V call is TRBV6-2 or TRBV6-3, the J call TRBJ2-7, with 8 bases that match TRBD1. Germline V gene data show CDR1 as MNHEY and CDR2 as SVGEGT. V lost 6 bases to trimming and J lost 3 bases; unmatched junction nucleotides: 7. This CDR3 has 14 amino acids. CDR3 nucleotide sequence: TGTGCCAGCAGCCGACAGGGGAATAACTACGAGCAGTACTTC. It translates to CASSRQGNNYEQYF.

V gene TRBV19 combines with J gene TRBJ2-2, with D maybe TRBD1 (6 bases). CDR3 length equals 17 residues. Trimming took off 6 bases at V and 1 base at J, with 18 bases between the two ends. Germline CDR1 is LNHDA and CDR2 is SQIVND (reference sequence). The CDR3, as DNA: TGTGCCAGTAGCTACACAGGGTTCGGTATGAACACCGGGGAGCTGTTTTTT. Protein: CASSYTGFGMNTGELFF.

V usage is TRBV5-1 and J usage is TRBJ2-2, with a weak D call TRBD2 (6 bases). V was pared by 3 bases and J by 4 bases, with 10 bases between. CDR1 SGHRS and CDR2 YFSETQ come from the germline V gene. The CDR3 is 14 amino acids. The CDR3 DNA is TGCGCCAGCAGCTGGGGGGTTGGCACCGGGGAGCTGTTTTTT. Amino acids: CASSWGVGTGELFF.